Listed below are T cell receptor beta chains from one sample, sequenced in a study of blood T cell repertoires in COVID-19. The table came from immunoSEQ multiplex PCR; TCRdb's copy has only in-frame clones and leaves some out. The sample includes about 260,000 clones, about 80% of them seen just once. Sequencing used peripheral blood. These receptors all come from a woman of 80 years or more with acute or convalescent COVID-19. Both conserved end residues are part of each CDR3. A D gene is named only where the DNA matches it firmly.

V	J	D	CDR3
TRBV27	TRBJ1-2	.	CASSYRRRGGTSSEYGYTF
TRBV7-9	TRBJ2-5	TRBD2	CASSVLAGDQETQYF
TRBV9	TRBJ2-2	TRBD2	CASSALAENTGELFF
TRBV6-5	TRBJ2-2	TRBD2	CASSGGSTGELFF
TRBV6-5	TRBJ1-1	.	CASSLTGKEAFF
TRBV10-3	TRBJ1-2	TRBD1	CAIRDRDGYTF
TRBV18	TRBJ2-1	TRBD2	CASSLRTSGSDSSYNEQFF
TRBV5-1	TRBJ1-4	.	CASSFGNSATEKLFF
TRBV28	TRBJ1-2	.	CASKSGGARGQTSTF
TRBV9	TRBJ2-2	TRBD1	CASSAGTGIGELFF
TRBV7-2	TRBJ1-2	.	CASSLDQGRNYGYTF
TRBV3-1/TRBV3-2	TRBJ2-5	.	CASSFRLPSGETQYF
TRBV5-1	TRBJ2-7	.	CASSLIGSGEVEQYF
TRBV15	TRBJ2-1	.	CATSRDRLGGPRNEQFF
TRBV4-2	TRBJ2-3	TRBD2	CASSQGHLAGGISTDTQYF
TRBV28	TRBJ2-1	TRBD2	CASSPGTTTYNEQFF
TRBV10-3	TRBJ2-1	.	CAIRAGSSYNEQFF
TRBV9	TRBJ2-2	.	CASSARLVDTGELFF
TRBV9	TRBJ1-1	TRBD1	CASSRGGGNTEAFF
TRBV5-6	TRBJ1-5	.	CASSLQGGGSNQPQHF
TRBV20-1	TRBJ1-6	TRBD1	CSASNPRRGLQNSPLHF
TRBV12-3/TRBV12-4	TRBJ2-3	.	CASSGVSTDTQYF
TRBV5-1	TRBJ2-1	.	CASSPDRGANEQFF
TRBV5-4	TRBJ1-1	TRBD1	CASSRTGVNTEAFF
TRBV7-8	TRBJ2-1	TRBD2	CASSPGLAGVGFIGEQFF
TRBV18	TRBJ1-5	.	CASSPGAPRPQHF
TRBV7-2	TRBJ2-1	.	CASSLAGTRGLVDEQFF
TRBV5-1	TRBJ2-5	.	CASSLLSMELETQYF
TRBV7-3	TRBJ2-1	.	CASSLGVEGNEQFF
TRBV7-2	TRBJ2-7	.	CASSLGAGKGYEQYF
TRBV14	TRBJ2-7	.	CASSRAWEQYF
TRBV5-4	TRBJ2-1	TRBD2	CASSSLAGGPSEQFF
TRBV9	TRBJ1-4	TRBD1	CASSSERQGATNEKLFF
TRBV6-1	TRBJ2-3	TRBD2	CASSETSGGFLDTQYF
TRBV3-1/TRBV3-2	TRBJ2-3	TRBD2	CASSQDWGTSLTDTQYF
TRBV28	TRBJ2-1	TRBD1	CASSPNRGTGKDNEQFF
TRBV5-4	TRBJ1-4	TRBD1	CASSGGTAVNEKLFF
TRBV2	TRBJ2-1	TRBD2	CASSRSSGGKINEQFF
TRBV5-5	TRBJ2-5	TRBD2	CASSLVVTGGQQTQYF
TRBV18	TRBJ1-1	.	CASSPQGPDTEAFF
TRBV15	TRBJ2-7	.	CATSRARTPSYEQYF
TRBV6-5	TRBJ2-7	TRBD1	CASRWTGGYEQYF
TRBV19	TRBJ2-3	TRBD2	CASRSGGAVTDTQYF
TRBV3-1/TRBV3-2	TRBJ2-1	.	CASSLNIEQFF
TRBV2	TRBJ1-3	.	CASSGGTGNTIYF
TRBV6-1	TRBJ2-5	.	CASSTAGSRGTQYF
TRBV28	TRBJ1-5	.	CASSPSGGPYNQPQHF
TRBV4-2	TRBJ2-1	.	CASSQSFGSSYNEQFF
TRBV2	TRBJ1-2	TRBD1	CASSRDRERGYGYTF
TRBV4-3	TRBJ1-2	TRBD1	CASSLGTEGANYGYTF